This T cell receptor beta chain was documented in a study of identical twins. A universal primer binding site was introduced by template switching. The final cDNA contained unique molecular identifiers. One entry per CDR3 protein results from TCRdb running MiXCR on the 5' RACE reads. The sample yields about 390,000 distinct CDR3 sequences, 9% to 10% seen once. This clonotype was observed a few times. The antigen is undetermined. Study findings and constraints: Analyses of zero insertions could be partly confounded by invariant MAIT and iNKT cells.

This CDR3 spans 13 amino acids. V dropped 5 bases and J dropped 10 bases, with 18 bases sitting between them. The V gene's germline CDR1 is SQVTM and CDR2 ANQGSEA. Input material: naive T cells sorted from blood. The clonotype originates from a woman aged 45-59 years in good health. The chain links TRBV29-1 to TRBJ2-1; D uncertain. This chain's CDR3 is CSVLIVLTAEQFF. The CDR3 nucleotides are TGCAGCGTTTTAATAGTCTTAACGGCGGAGCAGTTCTTC.